This T cell receptor (beta chain) was identified in a study of cytomegalovirus exposure and HLA in healthy donors. Regarding the study as a whole: According to the study, some 160 TCR beta chains were cytomegalovirus-associated. In the 120 validation repertoires, about 94% of cluster scores exceeded 0, per a later analysis.

On this clone itself: Its cognate antigen is unknown.

Profiling relied on immunoSEQ multiplex PCR, and the TCRdb table lists in-frame clones only, not all of them. Of more than 150,000 clones listed, around 84% are singletons. The CDR3 runs to 13 residues. Germline trimming cut 3 bases from V and 3 bases from J; bases unmatched to any gene: 1. Germline loops: CDR1 MNHEY, CDR2 SMNVEV (reference sequence). The donors were part of the roughly 130-subject validation cohort, which stood apart from the approximately 700-subject first cohort. Material for sequencing was PBMCs. V usage is TRBV27 and J usage is TRBJ1-2, with 7 bases identical to TRBD1. This TCR was sampled from a man younger than 35 in good health and CMV-seropositive. CDR3 nucleotide sequence: TGTGCCAGCAGTTTGAGGGGGCACTATGGCTACACCTTC. Its translation is CASSLRGHYGYTF.